Below are 21 T cell receptor beta chains sequenced from a single sample in a study of T cell repertoires in cytomegalovirus infection. These receptors are not linked to any known antigen. MiXCR, run by TCRdb on the reads, gives a single entry per CDR3 protein. The sample includes 200,000 to 250,000 distinct CDR3 sequences, less than 50% seen only once; the top ten take 55% to 70%. The sequencing here drew on CD8+ T cells from cultured PBMCs, taken from culture after CMV antigen stimulation. These receptors were collected from a human donor in good health (CMV status not recorded). Some clones in this sample may be carry-over from other donors' samples.

There are many counts of this clonotype. The rearrangement links TRBV7-8 to TRBJ2-1; TRBD2 matches 7 bases. Germline V gene lookup returns CDR1 SGHVS and CDR2 FQNEAQ. V dropped 3 bases and J dropped 5; count of bases not matched to a gene: 4. This CDR3 contains 14 residues. This chain's CDR3 is CASSLRERHNEQFF. The CDR3 nucleotides read TGTGCCAGCAGCTTGCGGGAGCGACACAATGAGCAGTTCTTC.

This chain joins TRBV6-1 and TRBJ2-3; TRBD2 matches at 15 bases. The length of the CDR3 is 16 residues. The germline CDR1 and CDR2 sequences are MNHNS and SASEGT. With V trimmed by 6 bases and J by 2 bases, 3 bases remained unmatched. The DNA of the CDR3 is TGTGCCAGCAGGGGACTAGCGGGAGGCCCCACAGATACGCAGTATTTT. It is translated as CASRGLAGGPTDTQYF.

The chain is built from TRBV7-8 and TRBJ1-5; TRBD1 matches at 11 bases. The CDR3 is made up of 16 amino acids. The germline V gene has CDR1 SGHVS and CDR2 FQNEAQ. V trimming: 1 base; J trimming: 3 bases; junction bases outside the gene matches: 2. The CDR3, as DNA: TGTGCCAGCAGCTTAGGGACAGGGGGCCCCAATCAGCCCCAGCATTTT. It encodes CASSLGTGGPNQPQHF.

The chain links TRBV7-9 to TRBJ2-3; no clear D gene. CDR3 length equals 12 residues. Germline V gives CDR1 SEHNR, CDR2 FQNEAQ (reference sequence). Trimming took off 4 bases at V and 8 bases at J, with 10 bases between the two ends. The CDR3 loop is CASSSDKGTQYF. The CDR3 DNA follows: TGTGCCAGCAGCTCCGACAAGGGTACGCAGTATTTT.

V gene TRBV11-2 combines with J gene TRBJ2-7; D possibly corresponds to TRBD2 (6 bases). Germline V gene lookup returns CDR1 SGHAT and CDR2 FQNNGV. V shed 1 base and J shed 2 bases, with 12 bases lying between them. CDR3 length: 15 residues. CDR3 region: CASSLVGGLTYEQYF. Written as DNA, the CDR3 is TGTGCCAGCAGCTTAGTGGGGGGACTCACCTACGAGCAGTACTTC.

The chain combines TRBV10-3 with TRBJ2-4; D tentatively reads TRBD1 or TRBD2 (5 bases each). This CDR3 is 14 amino acids long. V was clipped by 6 bases and J by 8 bases, with 17 bases between them. In germline, CDR1 is ENHRY, CDR2 SYGVKD. CDR3 DNA sequence: TGTGCCATCAGAGGGGAGCAGGGTGTAGACATTCAGTACTTC. It yields the protein CAIRGEQGVDIQYF.

The V and J genes are TRBV2 and TRBJ2-2; tentative D call: TRBD2 (6 bases). Germline V lookup: CDR1 SNHLY, CDR2 FYNNEI. The CDR3 has 10 residues. With 9 bases removed from V and 9 bases from J, the gap between germline ends came to 8 bases. CDR3 sequence reads: CASGGRELFF. Here the CDR3 DNA reads TGTGCCAGTGGGGGGAGGGAGCTGTTTTTT.

The gene calls are TRBV6-5 and TRBJ2-1; TRBD2 agrees at 14 bases. The CDR3 spans 19 residues. The V gene's germline CDR1 is MNHEY and CDR2 SVGAGI. V lost 0 bases and J lost 7; bases outside the gene matches: 11. The chain's CDR3 is CASSYSRGLAGAPGNEQFF. CDR3 nucleotide sequence: TGTGCCAGCAGTTACTCCAGGGGACTAGCGGGGGCCCCGGGGAATGAGCAGTTCTTC.

The CDR3 DNA is TGCAGTGCCCTACCTCTGGGTACTAGCGGGAGGGCCGACACAGATACGCAGTATTTT. It specifies CSALPLGTSGRADTDTQYF. The V and J genes are TRBV20-1 and TRBJ2-3; TRBD2 matches 13 bases. Germline V gene lookup returns CDR1 DFQATT and CDR2 SNEGSKA (reference sequence). The CDR3 covers 19 residues. With 6 bases clipped from V and 2 bases from J, the junction kept 17 bases outside the gene matches.

This clonotype appeared many times. CDR3 bases: TGTGCCAGCAGCTTGCGACTGGGGACTAGCGGGAGGGGCGAGCAGTACTTC. Amino acids: CASSLRLGTSGRGEQYF. The rearrangement links TRBV7-8 to TRBJ2-7; 16 positions match TRBD2. The germline V gene encodes CDR1 SGHVS and CDR2 FQNEAQ. This CDR3 region has 17 residues. J lost 6 bases, V lost 3 bases, and 8 bases had no gene match.

The gene calls are TRBV2 and TRBJ1-1; maybe TRBD1 (6 bases). The V gene lost 6 bases and the J gene lost 6 bases, with 23 bases spanning the gap. The CDR3 is made up of 16 amino acids. The germline V gene has CDR1 SNHLY and CDR2 FYNNEI. The CDR3 protein is CASREWKYGQSPEAFF. The CDR3 nucleotides are TGTGCCAGCAGAGAATGGAAGTATGGACAGAGCCCTGAAGCTTTCTTT.

This chain uses TRBV7-8 with TRBJ2-1; no clear D gene. There are 16 residues in the CDR3. Trimming stripped 3 bases from V and 0 bases from J, with 12 bases between. Germline CDR1 and CDR2: SGHVS and FQNEAQ. This chain's CDR3 is CASSFVYPSSYNEQFF. The CDR3 coding sequence is TGTGCCAGCAGCTTTGTCTACCCGAGCTCCTACAATGAGCAGTTCTTC.

In DNA form, the CDR3 reads TGTGCCAGCAGAAGGGACAGGGGCACAGATACGCAGTATTTT. It is translated as CASRRDRGTDTQYF. The gene calls are TRBV6-5 and TRBJ2-3, with 9 bases that match TRBD1. Looked up from germline, CDR1 is MNHEY and CDR2 is SVGAGI. This CDR3 contains 14 residues. The trim removed 6 bases at V and 1 base at J, leaving 2 bases unmatched.

This clonotype showed up many times. The genes are TRBV7-2 and TRBJ2-3, with 10 nucleotides matching TRBD2. CDR1 is SGHTA and CDR2 is FQGNSA in the germline V gene. The CDR3 covers 18 residues. With 1 base clipped from V and 5 bases from J, the junction kept 12 bases outside the gene matches. CDR3 protein: CASSLGFQRGGPIDTQYF. Written as DNA, the CDR3 is TGTGCCAGCAGCTTAGGATTTCAGCGGGGGGGCCCTATAGATACGCAGTATTTT.

This chain uses TRBV27 with TRBJ2-2; D not resolved. This CDR3 is 13 amino acids long. V shed 2 bases and J shed 8 bases, with 9 bases lying between them. Germline lookup yields CDR1 MNHEY and CDR2 SMNVEV (reference sequence). The CDR3 DNA is TGTGCCAGCAGTTTAGGGTCGTGGGGGGAGCTGTTTTTT. It yields the protein CASSLGSWGELFF.

This clonotype occurred a few times. The chain is built from TRBV28 and TRBJ2-1, with 8 bases identical to TRBD2. This CDR3 has 14 amino acids. V was pared by 8 bases and J by 6 bases, with 9 bases of the junction left unmatched. CDR1 MDHEN and CDR2 SYDVKM come from the germline V gene. CDR3 nucleotide sequence: TGTGCCAGCTCGAGCCTAGCGGGTGTCAATGAGCAGTTCTTC. This encodes CASSSLAGVNEQFF. Looking up the rest from reference TRBV28 and TRBJ2-1 gives the full variable domain: DVKVTQSSRYLVKRTGEKVFLECVQDMDHENMFWYRQDPGLGLRLIYFSYDVKMKEKGDIPEGYSVSREKKERFSLILESASTNQTSMYLCASSSLAGVNEQFFGPGTRLTVL.

The chain joins TRBV15 to TRBJ2-1; no firm D call. V dropped 7 bases and J dropped 0 bases, with 16 bases sitting between them. The germline CDR1 and CDR2 sequences are LNHNV and YYDKDF (reference sequence). This CDR3 region has 16 residues. The CDR3 spells CATTLTGRSSYNEQFF. CDR3 coding DNA: TGTGCCACCACGCTCACCGGACGTAGCTCCTACAATGAGCAGTTCTTC.

This clonotype was seen a few times. V is TRBV6-5 and J is TRBJ1-1; the D is unclear. V was shortened by 0 bases and J by 6 bases, with 11 bases between the two germline ends. In germline, CDR1 is MNHEY, CDR2 SVGAGI. The CDR3 sequence is 14 residues long. CDR3 sequence (DNA): TGTGCCAGCAGTTACTCTATGGGGAGCGCTGAAGCTTTCTTT. As protein: CASSYSMGSAEAFF.

This clonotype was counted only a few times. The chain carries TRBV7-9 and TRBJ1-1, with D possibly matching TRBD1 (6 bases). CDR1 and CDR2 (germline): SEHNR, FQNEAQ (reference sequence). The V and J ends lost 5 bases and 4 bases respectively, with 17 bases between them. This CDR3 is built from 15 residues. The CDR3 is CASSKEGHAVTEAFF. CDR3 in DNA: TGTGCCAGCAGCAAAGAGGGACATGCGGTCACTGAAGCTTTCTTT.

The V call is TRBV4-1, the J call TRBJ1-5; no firm D call. The CDR3 length is 14 residues. CDR1 and CDR2 (germline): MGHRA, YSYEKL. With 5 bases removed from V and 3 bases from J, the gap between germline ends came to 11 bases. In DNA, the CDR3 is TGCGCCAGCAGCTCCGGGTTCTACAATCAGCCCCAGCATTTT. Translated: CASSSGFYNQPQHF.

This chain connects TRBV27 to TRBJ1-6, with no clear D. Deletions cut 6 bases from V and 10 bases from J, with 10 bases between. The CDR3 sequence is 12 residues long. CDR1 is MNHEY, CDR2 SMNVEV, per germline (reference sequence). The CDR3 DNA sequence: TGTGCCAGCAGGGCAGCGGGATCACCCCTCCACTTT. It encodes CASRAAGSPLHF.